This entry lists 30 T cell receptor beta chains sequenced from one sample in a study of control samples from healthy donors and cancer patients. The protocol was immunoSEQ multiplex PCR, while the TCRdb copy is restricted to in-frame clones and leaves out a portion. Among 77,000 or so clones, 91% were seen once, and the ten largest hold roughly 14%. Sequenced material: blood. These TCRs come from a man under 40 in good health.

This rearrangement joins TRBV29-1 to TRBJ2-5; D gene unclear. From germline, CDR1 is SQVTM and CDR2 ANQGSEA. V was trimmed by 0 bases and J by 4 bases, leaving 15 bases between them. The CDR3 extends over 15 amino acids. The chain's CDR3 is CSVEEDGRTAETQYF. The CDR3 coding sequence is TGCAGCGTTGAAGAAGACGGACGGACCGCAGAGACCCAGTACTTC. The full variable domain, with the rest looked up from reference TRBV29-1 and TRBJ2-5, is SAVISQKPSRDICQRGTSLTIQCQVDSQVTMMFWYRQQPGQSLTLIATANQGSEATYESGFVIDKFPISRPNLTFSTLTVSNMSPEDSSIYLCSVEEDGRTAETQYFGPGTRLLVL.

The rearrangement uses TRBV2 and TRBJ2-3; D unresolved. The CDR3 has 18 residues. Trimming stripped 0 bases from V and 2 bases from J, with 18 bases between. Germline assignment: CDR1 SNHLY and CDR2 FYNNEI. The DNA for the CDR3 is TGTGCCAGCAGTGAAGCGCGTGGCGGAACCCGGAACACAGATACGCAGTATTTT. Its translation: CASSEARGGTRNTDTQYF.

J is TRBJ1-1 and V is TRBV19; 8 bases are a match to TRBD1. V gave up 6 bases and J gave up 0 bases; unmatched junction bases: 3. This CDR3 comprises 14 residues. The V gene's germline CDR1 is LNHDA and CDR2 SQIVND (reference sequence). The CDR3 bases are TGTGCCAGTAGATTGGGACAGGTGAACACTGAAGCTTTCTTT. It specifies CASRLGQVNTEAFF.

This clone was counted a few times. The V call is TRBV4-2, the J call TRBJ2-1; TRBD2 aligns across 8 bases. The CDR3 covers 21 residues. In germline, CDR1 is LGHNA, CDR2 YNFKEQ. V shed 1 base and J 0 bases; nucleotides not matched to a gene: 17. The CDR3 nucleotides read TGTGCCAGCAGCCAAGCCCCACCCAGGCGGGGGGCCGAGAGCTCCTACAATGAGCAGTTCTTC. Its protein product is CASSQAPPRRGAESSYNEQFF.

The chain's CDR3 is CASSLGGTGNYEQYF. Here the CDR3 DNA reads TGTGCCAGCAGCTTGGGGGGGACAGGGAATTACGAGCAGTACTTC. The V call is TRBV5-4, the J call TRBJ2-7; TRBD1 matches at 9 bases. This CDR3 comprises 15 residues. Germline trimming cut 0 bases from V and 4 bases from J; bases unmatched to any gene: 5. Germline loops: CDR1 SGHNT, CDR2 YYREEE (reference sequence).

V usage is TRBV4-3 and J usage is TRBJ2-2; D perhaps matches TRBD1 (5 bases). Trimming pared 4 bases from V and 1 base from J, leaving 13 bases between. Germline CDR1 reads LGHNA; CDR2 reads YSLEER. This CDR3 comprises 16 residues. CDR3 amino acids: CASSRYSGQNTGELFF. CDR3 coding DNA: TGCGCCAGCAGCCGATACTCCGGACAGAACACCGGGGAGCTGTTTTTT.

Worth noting for this clone: A read error may account for a junction end that differs from germline. V is TRBV6-5 and J is TRBJ2-2; D perhaps matches TRBD1 (6 bases). Germline V gene data show CDR1 as MNHEY and CDR2 as SVGAGI. This CDR3 is 15 amino acids long. As DNA, the CDR3 is TGTGCCAGCAGCTACTTACAGGGCAACACCGGGGAGCTGTTTTTT. It yields the protein CASSYLQGNTGELFF.

V usage is TRBV3-1 (or the pseudogene TRBV3-2) and J usage is TRBJ1-6; 8 nucleotides line up with TRBD1. V shed 4 bases, J shed 7 bases, and the junction held 3 bases outside the gene matches. The CDR3 is 14 residues long. Germline lookup yields CDR1 LGHDT and CDR2 YNNKEL (reference sequence). The CDR3 DNA reads TGTGCCAGCAGCCCGGACAGGGACAATTCACCCCTCCACTTT. Protein product: CASSPDRDNSPLHF.

The rearrangement joins TRBV4-1 to TRBJ2-2, with 13 bases matching TRBD2. The germline V gene encodes CDR1 MGHRA and CDR2 YSYEKL. CDR3 size: 17 residues. V was clipped by 3 bases and J by 6 bases; unmatched bases: 7. In DNA, the CDR3 is TGCGCCAGCAGCCAGCCGCCGGGACTAGCGGGACCCGGGGAGCTGTTTTTT. Residues: CASSQPPGLAGPGELFF.

The sample holds one count of this clone. The chain joins TRBV3-1 (or the pseudogene TRBV3-2) to TRBJ1-5; D is perhaps TRBD1 (6 bases). CDR1 LGHDT and CDR2 YNNKEL come from the germline V gene (reference sequence). This CDR3 is built from 15 residues. V shed 0 bases and J shed 7 bases, with 13 bases lying between them. CDR3 in amino acids: CASSQEGRGGQPQHF. CDR3 DNA sequence: TGTGCCAGCAGCCAAGAGGGCAGGGGTGGCCAGCCCCAGCATTTT.

This sequence joins TRBV2 and TRBJ2-7; 7 nucleotides line up with TRBD2. Germline loops: CDR1 SNHLY, CDR2 FYNNEI. V lost 3 bases, J lost 3 bases, and 5 bases stayed unmatched. The CDR3 loop spans 14 amino acids. The CDR3 DNA follows: TGTGCCAGCAGTGAGCCTAGCGGACTCTACGAGCAGTACTTC. It specifies CASSEPSGLYEQYF.

The J gene is TRBJ2-7, the V gene TRBV5-1; 8 nucleotides align to TRBD2. The CDR3 length is 13 residues. V shed 4 bases, J shed 1 base, and the junction held 1 base outside the gene matches. The germline V gene has CDR1 SGHRS and CDR2 YFSETQ. CDR3 DNA sequence: TGCGCCAGCAGCCCGGGGGGGTCCTACGAGCAGTACTTC. Protein sequence: CASSPGGSYEQYF.

The V gene is TRBV7-3, the J gene TRBJ1-2, with D perhaps matching TRBD1 (6 bases). Trimming stripped 5 bases from V and 8 bases from J, with 15 bases between. The germline CDR1 and CDR2 sequences are SGHTA and FQGTGA. The CDR3 runs 13 residues. CDR3 amino acids: CASSATIQGGYTF. The CDR3, as DNA: TGTGCCAGCAGCGCAACAATACAGGGCGGCTACACCTTC. The whole variable domain, remainder taken from reference TRBV7-3 and TRBJ1-2, is GAGVSQTPSNKVTEKGKYVELRCDPISGHTALYWYRQSLGQGPEFLIYFQGTGAADDSGLPNDRFFAVRPEGSVSTLKIQRTERGDSAVYLCASSATIQGGYTFGSGTRLTVV.

This chain links TRBV12-2 with TRBJ2-1; the table names TRBD1, a call not compared with the DNA. TRBV12-2 represents a pseudogene. The CDR3 totals 15 residues. CDR3 nucleotide sequence: TGTGCAAGTCGACAGACAGCATTCTCCTACAATGAGCAGTTCTTC. Residues: CASRQTAFSYNEQFF.

V and J are TRBV7-2 and TRBJ2-5; no clear D. The germline V gene encodes CDR1 SGHTA and CDR2 FQGNSA. V was trimmed by 5 bases and J by 1 base, leaving 2 bases between them. This CDR3 comprises 11 residues. This chain's CDR3 is CASSSQETQYF. The CDR3 coding sequence is TGTGCCAGCAGCAGCCAAGAGACCCAGTACTTC.

CDR3 coding DNA: TGTGCCAGCAGCTCGGGGCTCCAAAAAGAGACCCAGTACTTC. It yields the protein CASSSGLQKETQYF. The chain links TRBV6-5 to TRBJ2-5; TRBD1 or TRBD2 may be the D gene (5 bases each). CDR1 MNHEY and CDR2 SVGAGI come from the germline V gene. V was shortened by 6 bases and J by 3 bases, with 14 bases between the two germline ends. The CDR3 covers 14 residues.

CDR3 DNA: TGTGCCTGGAAGAAGAGGGACACGGAGGGCTACACCTTC. Protein: CAWKKRDTEGYTF. This sequence joins TRBV30 and TRBJ1-2, with TRBD1 as a possible D gene (6 bases). Germline values: CDR1 GTSNPN, CDR2 SVGIG (reference sequence). CDR3 length: 13 residues. V was shortened by 4 bases and J by 8 bases, with 17 bases between the two germline ends.

The chain combines TRBV5-1 with TRBJ1-5; D is possibly TRBD1 (5 bases). Germline V gene lookup returns CDR1 SGHRS and CDR2 YFSETQ. This CDR3 contains 14 residues. Trimming removed 4 bases from V and 1 base from J, with 9 bases in between. CDR3 region: CASSPQGSNQPQHF. Here the CDR3 DNA reads TGCGCCAGCAGCCCCCAGGGCAGCAATCAGCCCCAGCATTTT.

This chain uses TRBV2 with TRBJ2-7; no reliable D call. Trimming stripped 5 bases from V and 0 bases from J, with 11 bases between. The CDR3 is 14 amino acids. Germline V CDR1 and CDR2: SNHLY, FYNNEI. The CDR3 is CASSQAILSYEQYF. The CDR3 DNA reads as TGTGCCAGCAGTCAGGCCATCCTCTCCTACGAGCAGTACTTC.

The gene calls are TRBV29-1 and TRBJ2-7, with 8 bases matching TRBD2. Trimming at V came to 0 bases and at J to 0 bases, leaving 4 bases not matched to a gene. Germline V gives CDR1 SQVTM, CDR2 ANQGSEA. This CDR3 is 15 amino acids long. The CDR3 DNA reads as TGCAGCGTTGAAGACCGACTAGCGTCCTCCTACGAGCAGTACTTC. Its translation: CSVEDRLASSYEQYF.

The chain has TRBV10-1 and TRBJ1-1; D gene unclear. Trimming stripped 0 bases from V and 8 bases from J, with 7 bases between. The germline V gene encodes CDR1 WNHNN and CDR2 SYGVQD (reference sequence). The CDR3 totals 12 residues. CDR3 amino acids: CASSESGREAFF. As DNA, the CDR3 is TGCGCCAGCAGTGAGTCGGGCAGGGAAGCTTTCTTT.

J is TRBJ2-7 and V is TRBV5-8; TRBD2 is a possible D gene (5 bases). Trimming cost V 4 bases and J 6 bases, with 11 bases left between them. The CDR3 sequence is 12 residues long. CDR1 and CDR2 (germline): SGHTS, YDEGEE. The DNA for the CDR3 is TGTGCCAGCAGCGTGAGGGCTAGCGAGCAGTACTTC. This gives the protein CASSVRASEQYF.

V gene TRBV11-2 combines with J gene TRBJ2-1; D might be TRBD1 (6 bases). This CDR3 comprises 13 residues. V was cut by 6 bases and J by 5 bases, with 11 bases left in between. The V gene's germline CDR1 is SGHAT and CDR2 FQNNGV. CDR3 DNA sequence: TGTGCCAGCAGTTCCGGGACAAACAATGAGCAGTTCTTC. It translates to CASSSGTNNEQFF. Variable domain in full (rest from reference TRBV11-2 and TRBJ2-1): EAGVAQSPRYKIIEKRQSVAFWCNPISGHATLYWYQQILGQGPKLLIQFQNNGVVDDSQLPKDRFSAERLKGVDSTLKIQPAKLEDSAVYLCASSSGTNNEQFFGPGTRLTVL.

This chain links TRBV24-1 with TRBJ2-7, with D unclear. Trimming removed 7 bases at V and 0 bases at J, with 9 bases between. From germline, CDR1 is KGHDR and CDR2 SFDVKD. CDR3 size: 13 residues. The CDR3 loop is CATSERASYEQYF. In DNA form, the CDR3 reads TGTGCCACCAGCGAACGTGCCTCCTACGAGCAGTACTTC.

V gene TRBV28 combines with J gene TRBJ2-7; 9 bases align to TRBD1. The CDR3 runs to 14 residues. The V gene's germline CDR1 is MDHEN and CDR2 SYDVKM. V lost 3 bases, J lost 3 bases, and 3 bases stayed unmatched. This CDR3 is CASSFVGQGYEQYF. The CDR3 DNA reads TGTGCCAGCAGTTTCGTGGGACAGGGCTACGAGCAGTACTTC. Full variable domain (rest looked up from reference TRBV28 and TRBJ2-7): DVKVTQSSRYLVKRTGEKVFLECVQDMDHENMFWYRQDPGLGLRLIYFSYDVKMKEKGDIPEGYSVSREKKERFSLILESASTNQTSMYLCASSFVGQGYEQYFGPGTRLTVT.

V is TRBV11-2 and J is TRBJ1-2, with D unresolved. The ends were cut back, 6 bases at V and 6 bases at J, with 8 bases in the middle. CDR1 and CDR2 (germline): SGHAT, FQNNGV. This CDR3 contains 11 residues. CDR3 sequence (DNA): TGTGCCAGCAGTAGGAGGAATGGCTACACCTTC. Protein product: CASSRRNGYTF.

The V and J genes are TRBV12-3 or TRBV12-4 and TRBJ1-3; 8 nucleotides line up with TRBD1. J lost 2 bases, V lost 7 bases, and 1 base had no gene match. The CDR3 length is 13 residues. CDR3 amino acids: CASTGGTGNTIYF. In nucleotides, the CDR3 is TGTGCCAGCACAGGGGGCACTGGAAACACCATATATTTT.

This sequence joins TRBV19 and TRBJ2-5; 11 bases are shared with TRBD2. The CDR3 runs to 14 residues. With 4 bases clipped from V and 7 bases from J, the junction kept 5 bases outside the gene matches. Per the germline V gene, CDR1 is LNHDA and CDR2 is SQIVND (reference sequence). The CDR3 DNA sequence: TGTGCCAGTAGTACGAGACTAGCGGGGACGACCCAGTACTTC. The encoded protein is CASSTRLAGTTQYF.

The chain uses TRBV30 and TRBJ1-1; D unresolved. This CDR3 is built from 12 residues. Trimming shortened V by 1 base and J by 5 bases, and 8 bases separated the two germline ends. Germline V gives CDR1 GTSNPN, CDR2 SVGIG (reference sequence). The chain's CDR3 is CAWSGVFTEAFF. The CDR3 DNA reads TGTGCCTGGAGTGGAGTTTTTACTGAAGCTTTCTTT. The full variable domain, rest sourced from reference TRBV30 and TRBJ1-1, is SQTIHQWPATLVQPVGSPLSLECTVEGTSNPNLYWYRQAAGRGLQLLFYSVGIGQISSEVPQNLSASRPQDRQFILSSKKLLLSDSGFYLCAWSGVFTEAFFGQGTRLTVV.

A word on this clone: The junction departs from germline at one end; a sequencing error may be responsible. The chain links TRBV5-8 to TRBJ2-7, with TRBD1 identical over 9 bases. Germline CDR1 reads SGHTS; CDR2 reads YDEGEE. The CDR3 consists of 10 residues. As DNA, the CDR3 is TGTGCCAGCAGCCCGGGGACAGGGTTCTTC. It codes for CASSPGTGFF.